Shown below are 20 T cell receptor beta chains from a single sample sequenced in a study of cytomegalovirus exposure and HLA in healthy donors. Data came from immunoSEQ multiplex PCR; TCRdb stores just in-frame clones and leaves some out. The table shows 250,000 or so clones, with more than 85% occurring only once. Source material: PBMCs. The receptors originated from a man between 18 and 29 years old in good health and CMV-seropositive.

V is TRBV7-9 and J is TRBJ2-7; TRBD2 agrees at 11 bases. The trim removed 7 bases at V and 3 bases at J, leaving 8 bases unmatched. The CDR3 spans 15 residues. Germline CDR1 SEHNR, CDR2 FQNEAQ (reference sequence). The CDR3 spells CASTLRGTSGYEQYF. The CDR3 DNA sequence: TGTGCCAGCACCCTACGGGGGACTAGCGGCTACGAGCAGTACTTC.

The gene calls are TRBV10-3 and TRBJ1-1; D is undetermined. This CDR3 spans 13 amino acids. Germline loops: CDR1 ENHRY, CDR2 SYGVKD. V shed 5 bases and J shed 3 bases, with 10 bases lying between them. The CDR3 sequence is CAISPQEDTEAFF. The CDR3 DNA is TGTGCCATCAGTCCCCAAGAAGACACTGAAGCTTTCTTT.

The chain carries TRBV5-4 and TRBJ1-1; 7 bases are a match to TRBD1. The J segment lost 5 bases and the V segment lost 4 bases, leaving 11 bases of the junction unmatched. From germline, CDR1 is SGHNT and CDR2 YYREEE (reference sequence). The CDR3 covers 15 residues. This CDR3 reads CASSTHRGVLTEAFF. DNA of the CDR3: TGTGCCAGCAGCACACACAGGGGTGTATTGACTGAAGCTTTCTTT.

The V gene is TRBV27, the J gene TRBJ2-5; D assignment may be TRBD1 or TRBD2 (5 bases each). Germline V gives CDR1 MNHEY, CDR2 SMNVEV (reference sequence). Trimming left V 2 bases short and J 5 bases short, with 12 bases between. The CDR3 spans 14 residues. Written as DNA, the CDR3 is TGTGCCAGCAGTTTAATCGGGGCGTCGGAGACCCAGTACTTC. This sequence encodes CASSLIGASETQYF.

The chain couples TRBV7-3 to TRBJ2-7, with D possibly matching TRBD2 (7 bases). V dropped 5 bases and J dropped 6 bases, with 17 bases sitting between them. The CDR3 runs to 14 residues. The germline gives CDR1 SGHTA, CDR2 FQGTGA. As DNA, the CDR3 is TGTGCCAGCAGCCCGGGGGGCCTCAAAGGCGAGCAGTACTTC. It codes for CASSPGGLKGEQYF. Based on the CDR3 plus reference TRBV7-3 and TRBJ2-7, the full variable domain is GAGVSQTPSNKVTEKGKYVELRCDPISGHTALYWYRQSLGQGPEFLIYFQGTGAADDSGLPNDRFFAVRPEGSVSTLKIQRTERGDSAVYLCASSPGGLKGEQYFGPGTRLTVT.

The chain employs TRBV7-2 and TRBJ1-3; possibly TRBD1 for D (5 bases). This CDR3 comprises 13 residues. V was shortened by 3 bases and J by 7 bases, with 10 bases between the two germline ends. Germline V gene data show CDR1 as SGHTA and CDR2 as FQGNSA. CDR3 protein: CASSFFGANTIYF. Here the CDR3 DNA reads TGTGCCAGCAGCTTCTTCGGGGCGAACACCATATATTTT.

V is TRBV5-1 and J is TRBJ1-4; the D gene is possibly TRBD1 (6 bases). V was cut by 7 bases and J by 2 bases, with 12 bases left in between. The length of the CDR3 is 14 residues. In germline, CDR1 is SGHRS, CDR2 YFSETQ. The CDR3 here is CASARGDTNEKLFF. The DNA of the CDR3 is TGCGCCAGCGCAAGGGGGGATACTAATGAAAAACTGTTTTTT.

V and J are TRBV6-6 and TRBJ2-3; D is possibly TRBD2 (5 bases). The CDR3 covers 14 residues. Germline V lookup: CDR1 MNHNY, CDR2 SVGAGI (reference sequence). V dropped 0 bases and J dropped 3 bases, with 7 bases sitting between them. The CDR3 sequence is CASSYSSGTDTQYF. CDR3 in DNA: TGTGCCAGCAGTTACTCGTCGGGAACAGATACGCAGTATTTT.

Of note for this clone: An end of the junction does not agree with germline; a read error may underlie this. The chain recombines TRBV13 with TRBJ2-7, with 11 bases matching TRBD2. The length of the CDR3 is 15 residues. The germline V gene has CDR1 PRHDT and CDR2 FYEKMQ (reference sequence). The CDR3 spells CASSLGTSGPYEQYF. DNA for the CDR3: TGTGCCAGCAGCCTAGGGACTAGCGGACCCTACGAGCAGTACTTC. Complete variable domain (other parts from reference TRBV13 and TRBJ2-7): AAGVIQSPRHLIKEKRETATLKCYPIPRHDTVYWYQQGPGQDPQFLISFYEKMQSDKGSIPDRFSAQQFSDYHSELNMSSLELGDSALYFCASSLGTSGPYEQYFGPGTRLTVT.

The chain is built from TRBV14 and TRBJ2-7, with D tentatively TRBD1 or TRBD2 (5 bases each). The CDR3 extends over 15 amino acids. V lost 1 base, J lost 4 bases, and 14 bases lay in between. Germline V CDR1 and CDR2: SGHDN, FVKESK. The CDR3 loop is CASSQGAGIAYEQYF. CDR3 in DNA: TGTGCCAGCAGCCAAGGAGCAGGGATAGCGTACGAGCAGTACTTC.

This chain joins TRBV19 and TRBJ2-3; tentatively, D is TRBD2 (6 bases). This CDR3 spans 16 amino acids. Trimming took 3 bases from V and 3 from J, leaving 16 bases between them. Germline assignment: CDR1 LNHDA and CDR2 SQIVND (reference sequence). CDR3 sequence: CASSISPGGPTDTQYF. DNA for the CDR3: TGTGCCAGTAGTATTTCCCCCGGAGGGCCAACAGATACGCAGTATTTT. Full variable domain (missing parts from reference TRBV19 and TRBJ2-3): DGGITQSPKYLFRKEGQNVTLSCEQNLNHDAMYWYRQDPGQGLRLIYYSQIVNDFQKGDIAEGYSVSREKKESFPLTVTSAQKNPTAFYLCASSISPGGPTDTQYFGPGTRLTVL.

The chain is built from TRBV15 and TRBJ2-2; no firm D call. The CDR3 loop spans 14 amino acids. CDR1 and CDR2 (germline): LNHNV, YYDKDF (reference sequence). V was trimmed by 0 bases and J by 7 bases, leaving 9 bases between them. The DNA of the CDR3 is TGTGCCACCAGCAGAGATCGCTCGAGCGGGGAGCTGTTTTTT. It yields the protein CATSRDRSSGELFF.

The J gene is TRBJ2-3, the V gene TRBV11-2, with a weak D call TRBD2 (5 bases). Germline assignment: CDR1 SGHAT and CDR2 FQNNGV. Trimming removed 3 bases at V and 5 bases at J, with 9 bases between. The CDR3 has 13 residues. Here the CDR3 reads CASSLEAGDTQYF. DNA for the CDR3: TGTGCCAGCAGCTTGGAGGCCGGAGATACGCAGTATTTT.

The CDR3: CASSYRGGWDEKLFF. The CDR3 DNA follows: TGTGCCAGCAGTTACCGGGGGGGCTGGGATGAAAAACTGTTTTTT. The chain recombines TRBV6-5 with TRBJ1-4; weak D call: TRBD1 (6 bases). Germline lookup yields CDR1 MNHEY and CDR2 SVGAGI. The CDR3 totals 15 residues. Deletions cut 2 bases from V and 6 bases from J, with 13 bases between.

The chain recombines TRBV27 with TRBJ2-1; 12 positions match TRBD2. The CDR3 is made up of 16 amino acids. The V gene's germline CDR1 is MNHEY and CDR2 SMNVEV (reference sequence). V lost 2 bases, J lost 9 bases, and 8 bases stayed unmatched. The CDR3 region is CASSLLLAGGPVEQFF. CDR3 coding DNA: TGTGCCAGCAGTTTACTTCTAGCGGGAGGGCCGGTTGAGCAGTTCTTC.

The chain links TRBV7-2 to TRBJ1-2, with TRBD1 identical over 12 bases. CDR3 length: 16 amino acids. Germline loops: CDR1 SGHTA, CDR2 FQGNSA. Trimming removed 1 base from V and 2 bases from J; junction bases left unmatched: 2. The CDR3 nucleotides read TGTGCCAGCAGCTTAGGGGACAGGGGGCGCAACTATGGCTACACCTTC. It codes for CASSLGDRGRNYGYTF.

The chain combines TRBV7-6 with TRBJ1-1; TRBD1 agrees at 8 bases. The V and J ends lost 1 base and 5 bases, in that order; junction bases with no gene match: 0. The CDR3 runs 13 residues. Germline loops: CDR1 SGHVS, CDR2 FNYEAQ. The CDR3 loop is CASSLDRGTEAFF. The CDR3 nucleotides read TGTGCCAGCAGCTTAGACAGGGGGACTGAAGCTTTCTTT.

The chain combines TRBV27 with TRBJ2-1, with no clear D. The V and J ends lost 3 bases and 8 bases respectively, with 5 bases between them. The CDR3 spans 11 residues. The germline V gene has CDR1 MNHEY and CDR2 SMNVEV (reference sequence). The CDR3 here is CASSFGDEQFF. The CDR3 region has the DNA TGTGCCAGCAGTTTCGGAGATGAGCAGTTCTTC.

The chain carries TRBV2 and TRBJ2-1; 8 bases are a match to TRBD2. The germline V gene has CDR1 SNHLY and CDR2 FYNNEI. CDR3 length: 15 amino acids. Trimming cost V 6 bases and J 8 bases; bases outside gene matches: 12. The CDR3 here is CASSKSGSSFDEQFF. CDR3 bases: TGTGCCAGCAGCAAAAGCGGGAGTTCATTCGATGAGCAGTTCTTC.

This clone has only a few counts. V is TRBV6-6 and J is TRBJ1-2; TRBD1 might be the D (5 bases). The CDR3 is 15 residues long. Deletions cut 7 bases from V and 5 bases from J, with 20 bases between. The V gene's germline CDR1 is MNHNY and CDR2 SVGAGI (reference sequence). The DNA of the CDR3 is TGTGCCAGCACCGAGGTGGGGCAGGTGGATTATGGCTACACCTTC. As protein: CASTEVGQVDYGYTF.